These T cell receptor beta chains were read from a single sample in a study of T-cell memory formation after mild COVID-19. One entry per CDR3 protein results from TCRdb running MiXCR on the 5' RACE reads. The sample contains hundreds of thousands of distinct CDR3 sequences, 15% to 20% of which appear only once. The sequenced sample consisted of PBMCs or a T cell subset sorted from them (not recorded which). The receptors here all came from an adult woman who had mild COVID-19 (a few samples of this study predate the infection). Cell type and time point are not known. Each CDR3 is given with its conserved first and last residue. D genes are given only for firm matches. Part of the rows lack a size; the others show once, few, many or a class for expanded clones.

TRBV5-1,TRBJ2-3,many,-,TGCGCCAGCAGCCGGGATGGGGGGTTCGGCACAGATACGCAGTATTTT,CASSRDGGFGTDTQYF
TRBV20-1,TRBJ2-1,-,-,TGCAGTGCTAGACGTTCAGGATTATACAATGAGCAGTTCTTC,CSARRSGLYNEQFF
TRBV6-2/TRBV6-3,TRBJ1-2,few,-,TGTGCCAGCAGTTATATACGGAACTATGGCTACACCTTC,CASSYIRNYGYTF
TRBV5-1,TRBJ1-2,-,-,TGCGCCAGCAGCCCCGGGACGGACTCTTTTGCCTATGGCTACACCTTC,CASSPGTDSFAYGYTF
TRBV29-1,TRBJ2-3,few,TRBD1,TGCAGCGTTGCCACAGGGGCGAGGACAGATACGCAGTATTTT,CSVATGARTDTQYF
TRBV12-3/TRBV12-4,TRBJ2-4,many,TRBD2,TGTGCCAGCAGTTCCAGCGGGGGGTGGAACATTCAGTACTTC,CASSSSGGWNIQYF
TRBV7-9,TRBJ2-7,-,-,TGTGCCAGCAGCTCGGTCGACGAGCAGTACTTC,CASSSVDEQYF
TRBV6-2/TRBV6-3,TRBJ2-3,few,-,TGTGCCAGCAGTTACTCGGGAACGATTAGCACAGATACGCAGTATTTT,CASSYSGTISTDTQYF
TRBV7-3,TRBJ2-6,few,TRBD2,TGTGCCAGCAGCTTAAGGCTAGCGGGAGCGACGGGGGCCAACGTCCTGACTTTC,CASSLRLAGATGANVLTF
TRBV29-1,TRBJ2-7,-,TRBD1,TGCAGCGTTCCGGGACAGGGGCCGGAGCAGTACTTC,CSVPGQGPEQYF
TRBV20-1,TRBJ2-5,many,-,TGCAGTGCTAACCCGAAGGGCAGGCAAGAGACCCAGTACTTC,CSANPKGRQETQYF
TRBV4-2,TRBJ2-1,many,-,TGTGCCAGCAGCCAAGATCTCAGGGGCGGGTACCTCTACAATGAGCAGTTCTTC,CASSQDLRGGYLYNEQFF
TRBV4-3,TRBJ2-3,-,TRBD2,TGCGCCAGCAGCCAGGGGACTAGCGGGATACCCACAGATACGCAGTATTTT,CASSQGTSGIPTDTQYF
TRBV20-1,TRBJ1-6,-,TRBD1,TGCAGTGCTACCCCCGGACAGGGACGGCCCCTCCACTTT,CSATPGQGRPLHF
TRBV5-6,TRBJ2-7,few,TRBD1,TGTGCCAGCAGCTTAGGGGGACAGGGCGACTACGAGCAGTACTTC,CASSLGGQGDYEQYF
TRBV18,TRBJ2-1,few,-,TGTGCCAGCTCACCACCGGGGGGAAAGAACAATGAGCAGTTCTTC,CASSPPGGKNNEQFF
TRBV2,TRBJ2-7,-,-,TGTGCCAGCGCCCAGGACGGTGCCTACGAGCAGTACTTC,CASAQDGAYEQYF
TRBV6-1,TRBJ2-1,-,-,TGTGCCAGCAGTGAAGCGAGAAATTACAATGAGCAGTTCTTC,CASSEARNYNEQFF
TRBV6-6,TRBJ1-3,few,TRBD1,TGTGCCAGCAGCGGGTGGACAGGGAGGTCTGGAAACACCATATATTTT,CASSGWTGRSGNTIYF
TRBV7-3,TRBJ2-1,-,TRBD2,TGTGCCAGCAGTTCACTAGCGATCGGTGAGCAGTTCTTC,CASSSLAIGEQFF
TRBV4-1,TRBJ1-6,-,-,TGCGCCAGCAGCCAGAGGGTGCGAAATTCACCCCTCCACTTT,CASSQRVRNSPLHF
TRBV5-1,TRBJ2-3,-,TRBD1,TGCGCCAGCAGCTTGGGACAGGGGCGGAGCACAGATACGCAGTATTTT,CASSLGQGRSTDTQYF
TRBV6-4,TRBJ1-5,few,-,TGTGCCAGCAGTGAACGGGCGGGATATAGCAATCAGCCCCAGCATTTT,CASSERAGYSNQPQHF
TRBV9,TRBJ1-2,-,-,TGTGCCAGCAGCGTAGATCCAGGACTGAGGGGCTACACCTTC,CASSVDPGLRGYTF
TRBV24-1,TRBJ2-5,many,TRBD1,TGTGCCACCAGTGACCCTGGACAGGGTTTCCAGACCCAGTACTTC,CATSDPGQGFQTQYF
TRBV7-6,TRBJ2-7,-,-,TGTGCCAGCAGCCCGGGAACCAGGGGGGACGAGCAGTACTTC,CASSPGTRGDEQYF
TRBV20-1,TRBJ1-1,many,-,TGCAGTGCTAGAGATGGCAGCCCCGCTAAGGAAGCTTTCTTT,CSARDGSPAKEAFF
TRBV12-3/TRBV12-4,TRBJ2-3,-,TRBD2,TGTGCCAGCAGCACGAGCGGGGGAGGGAAGGGCGATACGCAGTATTTT,CASSTSGGGKGDTQYF
TRBV24-1,TRBJ1-5,-,-,TGTGCCACCAGTGATGAGGATCAGCCCCAGCATTTT,CATSDEDQPQHF
TRBV6-5,TRBJ2-7,many,-,TGTGCCAGCAGTTACGGCCCAGGGGGAGGATACGAGCAGTACTTC,CASSYGPGGGYEQYF
TRBV6-1,TRBJ1-6,few,TRBD1,TGTGCCAGCAGTGAGGCAGGGGGCGTAAGGGCGAGTTCACCCCTCCACTTT,CASSEAGGVRASSPLHF
TRBV5-6,TRBJ2-7,few,-,TGTGCCAGCAGCTTGATGGGATCCGGCTACGAGCAGTACTTC,CASSLMGSGYEQYF
TRBV5-4,TRBJ2-7,-,TRBD1,TGTGCCAGCAGCTTGGCCATCACCGGGACAGGTGGCGAGCAGTACTTC,CASSLAITGTGGEQYF
TRBV13,TRBJ1-1,-,-,TGTGCCAGCAGTCAGACGCGGGGTGAAGCTTTCTTT,CASSQTRGEAFF
TRBV4-3,TRBJ1-2,few,-,TGCGCCAGCAGCCAAGGGACAGACCTCTATGGCTACACCTTC,CASSQGTDLYGYTF
TRBV4-1,TRBJ1-5,few,-,TGCGCCAGCAGCCAAGATGCGGGGGCCACTAATCAGCCCCAGCATTTT,CASSQDAGATNQPQHF
TRBV7-2,TRBJ2-5,-,-,TGTGCCAGCAGCCCCATGAGGAATGGAGAGACCCAGTACTTC,CASSPMRNGETQYF
TRBV11-1,TRBJ1-1,-,-,TGTGCCAGCAGCTTGGAAGGGGGGAGGAACACTGAAGCTTTCTTT,CASSLEGGRNTEAFF
TRBV20-1,TRBJ2-3,-,TRBD2,TGCAGTGCTAGAGACCCTTCGACTAGCGGTACAGATACGCAGTATTTT,CSARDPSTSGTDTQYF
TRBV24-1,TRBJ2-1,many,TRBD2,TGTGCCACCAGTGTGCCGGGAGGGGACTATGAGCAGTTCTTC,CATSVPGGDYEQFF
TRBV18,TRBJ2-7,-,-,TGTGCCAGCTCACCACGAACAGGGTCCCTACGTGATCTGTACTTC,CASSPRTGSLRDLYF
TRBV27,TRBJ2-1,-,TRBD2,TGTGCCAGCAGTTCCTTTTTAGCGGGAGGGTACAATGAGCAGTTCTTC,CASSSFLAGGYNEQFF
TRBV4-1,TRBJ2-5,few,-,TGCGCCAGCAGCCAAGATAGGGGGGACTCGCCCCAAGAGACCCAGTACTTC,CASSQDRGDSPQETQYF
TRBV5-8,TRBJ1-2,-,-,TGTGCCAGCATACCAAGAAGGACATATGGCTACACCTTC,CASIPRRTYGYTF
TRBV5-1,TRBJ2-7,-,TRBD1,TGCGCCAGCAGCTTGGAAGGGACAGGGAACGAGCAGTACTTC,CASSLEGTGNEQYF
TRBV12-3/TRBV12-4,TRBJ2-3,many,-,TGTGCCAGCAGTTTAAGGTCACTCGGGGTCTCCACCACAGATACGCAGTATTTT,CASSLRSLGVSTTDTQYF
TRBV7-3,TRBJ1-3,-,-,TGTGCCAGCAGCCTAGGCGCCGTTATTGGAAACACCATATATTTT,CASSLGAVIGNTIYF
TRBV7-8,TRBJ2-7,few,-,TGTGCCAGCAGCTGGGCGGTCCACGAGCAGTACTTC,CASSWAVHEQYF
TRBV30,TRBJ2-1,-,-,TGTGCCTGGAAACCGGGGGACAGCCCCAGCTCCTACAATGAGCAGTTCTTC,CAWKPGDSPSSYNEQFF
TRBV12-3/TRBV12-4,TRBJ1-2,few,-,TGTGCCAGCAGTTCGGAGCTGGGTGGCTACACCTTC,CASSSELGGYTF
TRBV5-1,TRBJ1-2,few,TRBD1,TGCGCCAGCAGCTTGGAGTTGGGACAGATCTATGGCTACACCTTC,CASSLELGQIYGYTF
TRBV7-9,TRBJ2-3,few,TRBD2,TGTGCCAGCAGCCGCACGGGACTAGCGATGCAGTATTTT,CASSRTGLAMQYF
TRBV30,TRBJ1-2,few,TRBD1,TGTGCCTGGGGGACAGACTATGGCTACACCTTC,CAWGTDYGYTF
TRBV5-4,TRBJ2-7,-,-,TGTGCCAGCAGCTTAAGAGCGGTCTGGGGGGACGAGCAGTACTTC,CASSLRAVWGDEQYF
TRBV10-3,TRBJ1-1,-,-,TGTGCCATCAGTGGACGGAGTGACACTGAAGCTTTCTTT,CAISGRSDTEAFF
TRBV9,TRBJ1-5,few,-,TGTGCCAGCAGCCCGGACCCCGGACAGCCCGATATCTTCAATCAGCCCCAGCATTTT,CASSPDPGQPDIFNQPQHF
TRBV29-1,TRBJ1-1,few,TRBD1,TGCAGCGTTGGGGCCGGGACAGGGGGCATCGTAACTGAAGCTTTCTTT,CSVGAGTGGIVTEAFF